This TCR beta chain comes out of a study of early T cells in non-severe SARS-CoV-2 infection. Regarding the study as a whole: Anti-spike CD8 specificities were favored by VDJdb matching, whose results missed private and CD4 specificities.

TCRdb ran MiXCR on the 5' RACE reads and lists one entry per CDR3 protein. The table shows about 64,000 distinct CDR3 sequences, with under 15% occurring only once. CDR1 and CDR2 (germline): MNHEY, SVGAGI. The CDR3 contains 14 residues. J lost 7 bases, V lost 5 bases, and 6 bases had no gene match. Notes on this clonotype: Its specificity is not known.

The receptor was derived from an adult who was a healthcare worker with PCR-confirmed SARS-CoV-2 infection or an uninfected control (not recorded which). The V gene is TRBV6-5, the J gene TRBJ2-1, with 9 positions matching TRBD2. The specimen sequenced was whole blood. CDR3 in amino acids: CASSLAGGKNEQFF. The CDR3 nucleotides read TGTGCCAGCAGTCTTGCGGGGGGGAAGAATGAGCAGTTCTTC.